These 5 T cell receptor beta chains came from one sample sequenced in a study of blood T cell repertoires in COVID-19. Some clones are missing from TCRdb's copy, which holds only in-frame ones; the method was immunoSEQ multiplex PCR. This table holds fewer than 350,000 clones, 89% found once. Sample: peripheral blood. Every receptor here comes from an older woman with COVID-19, enrolled during active disease.

This clone was recorded only once. The genes are TRBV19 and TRBJ1-5, with TRBD1 matching 9 bases. The ends lost 5 bases at V and 2 bases at J; junction bases unmatched: 13. This CDR3 spans 18 amino acids. CDR1 and CDR2 (germline): LNHDA, SQIVND (reference sequence). CDR3 in DNA: TGTGCCAGTAGTTTAGGACCGGGACAGGGTATGGGCAATCAGCCCCAGCATTTT. This gives the protein CASSLGPGQGMGNQPQHF. The full variable domain, rest sourced from reference TRBV19 and TRBJ1-5, is DGGITQSPKYLFRKEGQNVTLSCEQNLNHDAMYWYRQDPGQGLRLIYYSQIVNDFQKGDIAEGYSVSREKKESFPLTVTSAQKNPTAFYLCASSLGPGQGMGNQPQHFGDGTRLSIL.

The rearrangement uses TRBV2 and TRBJ2-2, with D perhaps matching TRBD2 (6 bases). CDR3 size: 15 residues. Germline CDR1 and CDR2: SNHLY and FYNNEI. V was cut by 2 bases and J by 0 bases, with 7 bases left in between. The CDR3 nucleotides are TGTGCCAGCAGTGAACGACTAGCGAACACCGGGGAGCTGTTTTTT. Translating it yields CASSERLANTGELFF.

V is TRBV4-1 and J is TRBJ1-6; 7 bases are shared with TRBD1. The V gene end was trimmed by 0 bases and the J gene end by 7 bases; junction bases not matched to a gene: 0. Germline V lookup: CDR1 MGHRA, CDR2 YSYEKL. CDR3 length equals 14 residues. CDR3 sequence reads: CASSQEQGNSPLHF. In DNA, the CDR3 is TGCGCCAGCAGCCAAGAACAGGGGAATTCACCCCTCCACTTT.

The gene calls are TRBV5-1 and TRBJ2-3; the match to TRBD2 covers 8 bases. Germline CDR1 reads SGHRS; CDR2 reads YFSETQ. The CDR3 consists of 16 residues. The V and J ends lost 1 base and 3 bases, in that order; junction bases with no gene match: 7. CDR3 in amino acids: CASSLRGGSGTDTQYF. DNA for the CDR3: TGCGCCAGCAGCTTGCGGGGGGGCTCAGGGACAGATACGCAGTATTTT.

This chain connects TRBV19 to TRBJ1-5, with TRBD1 matching 7 bases. Losses at the gene ends were 3 bases for V and 2 bases for J; bases not matched to a gene: 10. This CDR3 contains 17 residues. The germline V gene has CDR1 LNHDA and CDR2 SQIVND (reference sequence). The CDR3 DNA reads TGTGCCAGTAGTATCCTTCCTAGACAGGGCGGCAATCAGCCCCAGCATTTT. The encoded protein is CASSILPRQGGNQPQHF.